Shown below are 12 T cell receptor beta chains from a single sample sequenced in a study of post-analysis software for immune sequencing data. Regarding the study as a whole: Comparison of patients with controls showed a handful of TRBV segments more frequent in patients, TRBV5-6, TRBV5-1 and TRBV20-1 among them.

For these receptors, no antigen is known. TCR beta cDNA libraries had unique molecular identifiers. TCRdb redid the calling of the PCR reads with MiXCR, one entry per CDR3 protein. Of a few hundred thousand distinct CDR3 sequences in the sample, around a third were seen once. Material for sequencing was blood. The receptors originated from a girl aged 10-17 years with multiple sclerosis.

This clonotype was recorded at least ten times. The chain combines TRBV6-6 with TRBJ2-6; the D gene could be TRBD1 or TRBD2 (6 bases each). In germline, CDR1 is MNHNY, CDR2 SVGAGI (reference sequence). V was cut by 7 bases and J by 4 bases, with 14 bases left in between. This CDR3 is built from 15 residues. The CDR3 loop is CASTEGGSGANVLTF. CDR3 DNA sequence: TGTGCCAGCACCGAGGGGGGTTCCGGGGCCAACGTCCTGACTTTC.

This clonotype has just a few counts. The rearrangement uses TRBV5-1 and TRBJ2-7; no clear D gene. The CDR3 contains 13 residues. V was trimmed by 1 base and J by 5 bases, leaving 10 bases between them. CDR1 and CDR2 (germline): SGHRS, YFSETQ. This CDR3 reads CASSLSLQDEQYF. CDR3 nucleotide sequence: TGCGCCAGCAGCTTGAGCTTGCAGGACGAGCAGTACTTC.

This clonotype was observed a few times. V usage is TRBV10-3 and J usage is TRBJ2-1; 7 bases fit TRBD1. The CDR3 covers 14 residues. The germline gives CDR1 ENHRY, CDR2 SYGVKD. After removal of 3 bases from V and 12 bases from J, the junction contained 11 bases not matched to a gene. The DNA of the CDR3 is TGTGCCATCAGTGAAGGTCAGGGGGACACGGGGCAGTTCTTC. This encodes CAISEGQGDTGQFF.

This clonotype was counted a few times. The chain uses TRBV9 and TRBJ2-5; TRBD1 matches 7 bases. The J segment lost 5 bases and the V segment lost 0 bases, leaving 10 bases of the junction unmatched. This CDR3 spans 16 amino acids. Germline-derived CDR1 and CDR2 are SGDLS and YYNGEE. CDR3 sequence reads: CASSVDPDREGETQYF. The CDR3 coding sequence is TGTGCCAGCAGCGTAGACCCCGACAGGGAAGGCGAGACCCAGTACTTC.

This clonotype was detected only a few times. The chain uses TRBV28 and TRBJ2-5; maybe TRBD2 (6 bases). The V and J ends lost 3 bases and 3 bases respectively, with 17 bases between them. Germline V gives CDR1 MDHEN, CDR2 SYDVKM. The CDR3 covers 16 residues. The CDR3: CASSFPGTPTEETQYF. CDR3 in DNA: TGTGCCAGCAGTTTCCCCGGGACTCCTACAGAAGAGACCCAGTACTTC. Full variable domain (outside the CDR3, taken from reference TRBV28 and TRBJ2-5): DVKVTQSSRYLVKRTGEKVFLECVQDMDHENMFWYRQDPGLGLRLIYFSYDVKMKEKGDIPEGYSVSREKKERFSLILESASTNQTSMYLCASSFPGTPTEETQYFGPGTRLLVL.

The chain has TRBV20-1 and TRBJ2-5; 9 nucleotides line up with TRBD2. The J segment lost 5 bases and the V segment lost 1 base, leaving 5 bases of the junction unmatched. Germline CDR1 is DFQATT and CDR2 is SNEGSKA (reference sequence). The length of the CDR3 is 14 residues. The CDR3 nucleotides read TGCAGTGCTAGAGTCGCGGGGGGGCTGGAGACCCAGTACTTC. Translating it yields CSARVAGGLETQYF.

This clonotype was recorded a few times. This chain links TRBV7-9 with TRBJ2-1; D may correspond to TRBD1 or TRBD2 (5 bases each). The CDR3 has 16 residues. Germline CDR1 is SEHNR and CDR2 is FQNEAQ (reference sequence). The V end lost 5 bases, the J end lost 2 bases, and 16 bases lay between the germline ends. The CDR3 DNA follows: TGTGCCAGCAGCGGACGGACCGAGGGGCCCTACAATGAGCAGTTCTTC. It codes for CASSGRTEGPYNEQFF.

The chain uses TRBV6-1 and TRBJ2-7, with D unresolved. Germline CDR1 MNHNS, CDR2 SASEGT. The length of the CDR3 is 13 residues. With 6 bases removed from V and 2 bases from J, the gap between germline ends came to 11 bases. Here the CDR3 reads CASSLTVPYEQYF. The CDR3 nucleotides read TGTGCCAGCAGCTTGACCGTTCCCTACGAGCAGTACTTC.

V gene TRBV5-1 combines with J gene TRBJ2-5; no clear D gene. The CDR3 has 16 residues. The germline gives CDR1 SGHRS, CDR2 YFSETQ. With 0 bases removed from V and 5 bases from J, the gap between germline ends came to 17 bases. The CDR3 reads CASSLGPKTGTETQYF. CDR3 DNA sequence: TGCGCCAGCAGCTTGGGCCCCAAGACGGGTACGGAGACCCAGTACTTC.

This clonotype occurred a few times. The chain uses TRBV7-9 and TRBJ2-3, with TRBD2 matching 8 bases. With 4 bases clipped from V and 3 bases from J, the junction kept 12 bases outside the gene matches. The germline V gene encodes CDR1 SEHNR and CDR2 FQNEAQ (reference sequence). The CDR3 runs to 17 residues. The CDR3 DNA follows: TGTGCCAGCAGCTCGACCCGGGACAAGCGGGGGACAGATACGCAGTATTTT. The encoded protein is CASSSTRDKRGTDTQYF.

The rearrangement uses TRBV4-3 and TRBJ1-4, with 7 bases lining up with TRBD1. The CDR3 has 15 residues. The J segment lost 7 bases and the V segment lost 0 bases, leaving 5 bases of the junction unmatched. Germline values: CDR1 LGHNA, CDR2 YSLEER. The CDR3 DNA is TGCGCCAGCAGCCAAGATCACAGGGGTGGTGAAAAACTGTTTTTT. This encodes CASSQDHRGGEKLFF.

This clonotype was counted a few times. This chain uses TRBV5-8 with TRBJ2-7, with 12 nucleotides matching TRBD2. Judging by the DNA end, TRBJ2-5 fits better; the J call may be wrong. Germline V gene sequence: CDR1 SGHTS, CDR2 YDEGEE. This CDR3 has 18 residues. The CDR3 spells CASSLQASGGAFRETQYF. The CDR3 nucleotides are TGTGCCAGCAGCTTACAGGCTAGCGGGGGGGCCTTCCGGGAGACCCAGTACTTC.